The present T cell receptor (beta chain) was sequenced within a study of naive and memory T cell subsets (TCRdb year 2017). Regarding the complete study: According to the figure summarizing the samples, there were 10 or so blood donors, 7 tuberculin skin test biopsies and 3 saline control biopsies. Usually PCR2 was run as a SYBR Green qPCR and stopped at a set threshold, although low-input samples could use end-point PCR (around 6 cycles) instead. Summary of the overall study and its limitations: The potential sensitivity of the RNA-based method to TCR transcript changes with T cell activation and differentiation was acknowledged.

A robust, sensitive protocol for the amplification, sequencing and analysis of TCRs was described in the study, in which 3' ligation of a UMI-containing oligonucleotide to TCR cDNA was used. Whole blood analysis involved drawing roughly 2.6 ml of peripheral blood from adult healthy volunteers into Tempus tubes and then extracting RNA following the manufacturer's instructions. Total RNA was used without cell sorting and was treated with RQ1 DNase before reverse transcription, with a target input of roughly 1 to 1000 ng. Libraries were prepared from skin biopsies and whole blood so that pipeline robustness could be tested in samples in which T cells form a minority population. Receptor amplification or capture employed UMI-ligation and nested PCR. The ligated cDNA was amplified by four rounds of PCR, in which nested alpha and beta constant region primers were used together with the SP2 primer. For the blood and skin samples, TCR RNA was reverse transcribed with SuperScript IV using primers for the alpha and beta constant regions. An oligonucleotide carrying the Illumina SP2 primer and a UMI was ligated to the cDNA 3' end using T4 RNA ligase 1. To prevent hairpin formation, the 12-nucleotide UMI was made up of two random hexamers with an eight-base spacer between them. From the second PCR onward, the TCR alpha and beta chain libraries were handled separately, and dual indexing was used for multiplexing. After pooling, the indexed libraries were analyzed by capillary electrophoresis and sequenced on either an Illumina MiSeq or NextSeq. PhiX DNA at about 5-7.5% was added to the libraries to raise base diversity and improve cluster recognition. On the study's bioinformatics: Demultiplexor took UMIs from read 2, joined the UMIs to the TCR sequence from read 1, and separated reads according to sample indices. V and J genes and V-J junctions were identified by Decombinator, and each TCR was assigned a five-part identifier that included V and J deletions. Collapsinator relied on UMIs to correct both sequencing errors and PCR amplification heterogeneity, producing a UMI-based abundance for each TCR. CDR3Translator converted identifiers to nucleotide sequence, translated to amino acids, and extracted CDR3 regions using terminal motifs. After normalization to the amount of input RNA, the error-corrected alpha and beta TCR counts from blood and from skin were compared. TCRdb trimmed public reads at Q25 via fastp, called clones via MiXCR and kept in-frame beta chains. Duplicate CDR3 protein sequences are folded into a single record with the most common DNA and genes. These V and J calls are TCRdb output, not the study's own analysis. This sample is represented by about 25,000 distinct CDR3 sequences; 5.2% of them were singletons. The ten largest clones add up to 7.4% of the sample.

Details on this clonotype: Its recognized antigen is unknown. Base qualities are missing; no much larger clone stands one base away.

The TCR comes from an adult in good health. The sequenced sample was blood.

For the CDR3, the sequence is CASSTAVAPNEQFF. The nucleotides read TGTGCCAGTAGTACGGCCGTAGCGCCGAATGAGCAGTTCTTC. In this chain, TRBV19 is recombined with TRBJ2-1; perhaps TRBD2 is the D gene, with 5 bases matching. The germline ends are 14 bases apart after V is trimmed by 4 bases and J by 7 bases. CDR1 and CDR2 are drawn from the germline V gene (reference sequence): LNHDA, SQIVND. The CDR3 holds 14 amino acids from the cysteine to the phenylalanine. Only the CDR3 portion is preserved as DNA: 42 bases, with reading frame beginning at the first base.